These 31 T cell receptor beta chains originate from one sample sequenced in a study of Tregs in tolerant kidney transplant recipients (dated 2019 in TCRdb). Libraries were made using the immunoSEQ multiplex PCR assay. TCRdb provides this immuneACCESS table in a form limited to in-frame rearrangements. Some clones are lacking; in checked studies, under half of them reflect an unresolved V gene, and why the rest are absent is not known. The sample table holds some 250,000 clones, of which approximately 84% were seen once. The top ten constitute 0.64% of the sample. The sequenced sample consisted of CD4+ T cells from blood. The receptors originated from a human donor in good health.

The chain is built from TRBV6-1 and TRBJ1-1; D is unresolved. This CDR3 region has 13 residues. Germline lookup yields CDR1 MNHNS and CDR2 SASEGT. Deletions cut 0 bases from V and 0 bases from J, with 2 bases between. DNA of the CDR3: TGTGCCAGCAGTGAAGCCTTGAACACTGAAGCTTTCTTT. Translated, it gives CASSEALNTEAFF.

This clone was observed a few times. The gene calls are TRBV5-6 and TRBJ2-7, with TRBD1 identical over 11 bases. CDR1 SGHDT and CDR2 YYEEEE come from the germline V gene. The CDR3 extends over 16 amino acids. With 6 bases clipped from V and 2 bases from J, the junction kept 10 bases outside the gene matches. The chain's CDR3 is CASILGPGQGAYEQYF. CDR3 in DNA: TGTGCCAGCATCCTTGGCCCGGGACAGGGGGCCTACGAGCAGTACTTC. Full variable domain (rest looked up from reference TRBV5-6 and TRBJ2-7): DAGVTQSPTHLIKTRGQQVTLRCSPKSGHDTVSWYQQALGQGPQFIFQYYEEEERQRGNFPDRFSGHQFPNYSSELNVNALLLGDSALYLCASILGPGQGAYEQYFGPGTRLTVT.

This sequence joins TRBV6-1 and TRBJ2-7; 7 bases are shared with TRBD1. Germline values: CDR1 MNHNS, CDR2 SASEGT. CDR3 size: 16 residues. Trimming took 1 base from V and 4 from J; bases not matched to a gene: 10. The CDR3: CASSEGQGILGYEQYF. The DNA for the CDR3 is TGTGCCAGCAGTGAAGGACAGGGCATACTAGGGTACGAGCAGTACTTC.

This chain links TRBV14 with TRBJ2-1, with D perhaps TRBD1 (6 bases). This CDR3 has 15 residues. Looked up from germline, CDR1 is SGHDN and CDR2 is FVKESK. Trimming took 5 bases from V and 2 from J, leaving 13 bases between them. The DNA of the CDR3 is TGTGCCAGCAGCACCGGGACATTGGCCTACAATGAGCAGTTCTTC. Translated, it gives CASSTGTLAYNEQFF. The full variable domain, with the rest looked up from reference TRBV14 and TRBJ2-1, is EAGVTQFPSHSVIEKGQTVTLRCDPISGHDNLYWYRRVMGKEIKFLLHFVKESKQDESGMPNNRFLAERTGGTYSTLKVQPAELEDSGVYFCASSTGTLAYNEQFFGPGTRLTVL.

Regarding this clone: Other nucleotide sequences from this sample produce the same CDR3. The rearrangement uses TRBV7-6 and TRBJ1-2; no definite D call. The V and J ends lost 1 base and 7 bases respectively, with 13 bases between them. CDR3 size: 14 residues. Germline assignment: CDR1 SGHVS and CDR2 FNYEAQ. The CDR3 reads CASSLGAGDAGYTF. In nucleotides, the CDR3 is TGTGCCAGCAGCTTAGGTGCGGGTGATGCTGGCTACACCTTC.

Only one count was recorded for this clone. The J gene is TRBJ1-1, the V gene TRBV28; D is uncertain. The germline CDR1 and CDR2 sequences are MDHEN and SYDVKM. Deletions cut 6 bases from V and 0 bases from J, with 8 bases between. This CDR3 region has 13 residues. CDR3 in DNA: TGTGCCAGCAGCCCCCCCTTGAACACTGAAGCTTTCTTT. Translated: CASSPPLNTEAFF.

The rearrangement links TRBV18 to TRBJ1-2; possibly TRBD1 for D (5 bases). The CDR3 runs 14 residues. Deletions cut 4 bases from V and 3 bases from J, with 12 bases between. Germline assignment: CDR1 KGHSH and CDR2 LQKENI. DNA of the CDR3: TGTGCCAGCTCACAAACCGGGACGGACTATGGCTACACCTTC. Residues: CASSQTGTDYGYTF.

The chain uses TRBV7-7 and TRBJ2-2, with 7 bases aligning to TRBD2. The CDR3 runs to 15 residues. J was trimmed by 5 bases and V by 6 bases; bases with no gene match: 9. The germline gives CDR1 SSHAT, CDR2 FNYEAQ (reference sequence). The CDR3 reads CASSFTSDLTGELFF. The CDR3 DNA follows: TGTGCCAGCAGTTTTACTAGCGACCTAACCGGGGAGCTGTTTTTT.

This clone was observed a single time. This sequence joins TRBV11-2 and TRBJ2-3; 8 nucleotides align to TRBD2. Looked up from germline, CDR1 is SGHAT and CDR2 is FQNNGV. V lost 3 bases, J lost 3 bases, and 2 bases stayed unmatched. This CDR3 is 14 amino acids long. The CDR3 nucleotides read TGTGCCAGCAGCTTCACGGGAGGGACAGATACGCAGTATTTT. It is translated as CASSFTGGTDTQYF.

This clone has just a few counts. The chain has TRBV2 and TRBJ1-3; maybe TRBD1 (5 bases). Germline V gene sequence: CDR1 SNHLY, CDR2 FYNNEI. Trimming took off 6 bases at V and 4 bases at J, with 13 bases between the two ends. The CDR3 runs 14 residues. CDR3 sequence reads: CASSLQGPGNTIYF. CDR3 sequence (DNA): TGTGCCAGCAGCCTTCAGGGACCGGGAAACACCATATATTTT.

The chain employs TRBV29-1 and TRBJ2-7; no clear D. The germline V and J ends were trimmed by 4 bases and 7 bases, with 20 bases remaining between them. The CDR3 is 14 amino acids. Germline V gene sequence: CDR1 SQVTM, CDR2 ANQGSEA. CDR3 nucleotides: TGCAGCGTTGCCCGGGCGCGTTTGACCCGAGAGCAGTACTTC. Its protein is CSVARARLTREQYF.

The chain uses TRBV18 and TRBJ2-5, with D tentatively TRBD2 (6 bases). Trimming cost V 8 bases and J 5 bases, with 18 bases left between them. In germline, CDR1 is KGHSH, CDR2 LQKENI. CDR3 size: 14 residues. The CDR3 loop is CASARGTRLETQYF. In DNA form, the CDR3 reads TGTGCCAGCGCACGGGGGACTCGTTTGGAGACCCAGTACTTC.

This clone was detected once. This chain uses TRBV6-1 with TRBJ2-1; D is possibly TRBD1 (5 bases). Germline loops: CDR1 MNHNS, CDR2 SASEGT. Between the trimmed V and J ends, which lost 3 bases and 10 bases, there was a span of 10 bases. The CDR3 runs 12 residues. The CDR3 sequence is CASSDRKGEQFF. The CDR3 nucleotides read TGTGCCAGCAGTGACAGAAAGGGGGAGCAGTTCTTC.

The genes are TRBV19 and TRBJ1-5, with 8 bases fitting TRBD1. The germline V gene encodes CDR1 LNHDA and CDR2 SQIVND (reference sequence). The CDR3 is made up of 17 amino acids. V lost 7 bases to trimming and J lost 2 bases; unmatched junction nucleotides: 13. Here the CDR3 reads CASKRNRDRGGNQPQHF. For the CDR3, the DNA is TGTGCCAGTAAGCGAAATCGAGACAGGGGTGGCAATCAGCCCCAGCATTTT.

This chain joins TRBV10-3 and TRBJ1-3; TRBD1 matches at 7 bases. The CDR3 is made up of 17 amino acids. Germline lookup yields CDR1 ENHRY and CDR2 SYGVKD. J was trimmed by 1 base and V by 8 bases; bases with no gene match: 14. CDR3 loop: CAIRRGQGEFSGNTIYF. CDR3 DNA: TGTGCCATCCGAAGGGGGCAGGGAGAATTTTCTGGAAACACCATATATTTT.

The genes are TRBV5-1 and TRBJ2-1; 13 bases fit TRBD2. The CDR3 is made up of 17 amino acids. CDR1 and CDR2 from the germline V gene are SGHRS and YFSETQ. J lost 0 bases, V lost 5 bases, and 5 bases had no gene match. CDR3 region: CASRPRTSGSSYNEQFF. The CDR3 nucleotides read TGCGCCAGCAGGCCACGGACTAGCGGGAGCTCCTACAATGAGCAGTTCTTC.

CDR3 DNA sequence: TGTGCCAGCAGTGAGTGGGGGCATGGCTACACCTTC. Amino acids: CASSEWGHGYTF. The V and J genes are TRBV2 and TRBJ1-2, with D possibly matching TRBD1 (6 bases). V lost 3 bases, J lost 6 bases, and 8 bases lay in between. CDR1 SNHLY and CDR2 FYNNEI come from the germline V gene. This CDR3 has 12 residues.

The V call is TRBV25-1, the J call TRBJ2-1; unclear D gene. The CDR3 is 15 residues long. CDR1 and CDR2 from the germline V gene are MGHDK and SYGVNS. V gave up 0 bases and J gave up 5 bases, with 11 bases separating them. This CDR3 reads CASSEYSPTHNEQFF. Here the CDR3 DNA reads TGTGCCAGCAGTGAATATTCCCCTACTCACAATGAGCAGTTCTTC.

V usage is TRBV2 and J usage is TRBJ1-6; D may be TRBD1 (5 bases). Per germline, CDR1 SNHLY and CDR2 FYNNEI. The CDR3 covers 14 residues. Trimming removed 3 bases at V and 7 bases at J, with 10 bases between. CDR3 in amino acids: CASSDSRANSPLHF. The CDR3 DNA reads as TGTGCCAGCAGTGATTCCAGGGCCAATTCACCCCTCCACTTT. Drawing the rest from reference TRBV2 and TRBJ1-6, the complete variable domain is EPEVTQTPSHQVTQMGQEVILRCVPISNHLYFYWYRQILGQKVEFLVSFYNNEISEKSEIFDDQFSVERPDGSNFTLKIRSTKLEDSAMYFCASSDSRANSPLHFGNGTRLTVT.

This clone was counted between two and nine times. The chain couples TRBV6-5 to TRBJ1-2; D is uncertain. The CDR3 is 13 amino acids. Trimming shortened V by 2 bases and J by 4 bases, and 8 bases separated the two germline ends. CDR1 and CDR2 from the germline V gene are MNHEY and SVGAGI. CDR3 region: CASSYDPAYGYTF. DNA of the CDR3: TGTGCCAGCAGTTACGATCCGGCCTATGGCTACACCTTC.

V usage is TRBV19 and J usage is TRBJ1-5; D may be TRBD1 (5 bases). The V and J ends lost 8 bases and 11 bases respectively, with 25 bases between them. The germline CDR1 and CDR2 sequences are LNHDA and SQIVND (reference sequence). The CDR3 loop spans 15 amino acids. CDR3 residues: CASGGGRTTSRAQHF. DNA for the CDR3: TGTGCCAGTGGGGGTGGGCGAACAACGAGTAGGGCCCAGCATTTT.

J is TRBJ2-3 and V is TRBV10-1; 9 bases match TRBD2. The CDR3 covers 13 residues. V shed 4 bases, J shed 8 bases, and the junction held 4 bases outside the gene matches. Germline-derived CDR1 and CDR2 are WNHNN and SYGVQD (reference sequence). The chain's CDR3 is CASSGPAGGTQYF. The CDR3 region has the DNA TGCGCCAGCAGTGGGCCAGCGGGGGGTACGCAGTATTTT.

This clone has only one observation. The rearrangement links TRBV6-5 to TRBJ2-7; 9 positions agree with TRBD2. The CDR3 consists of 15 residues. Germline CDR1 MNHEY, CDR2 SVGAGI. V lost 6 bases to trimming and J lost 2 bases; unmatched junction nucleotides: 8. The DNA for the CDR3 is TGTGCCAGCAGCCCGCAGCTAGCGGGACCCTACGAGCAGTACTTC. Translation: CASSPQLAGPYEQYF.

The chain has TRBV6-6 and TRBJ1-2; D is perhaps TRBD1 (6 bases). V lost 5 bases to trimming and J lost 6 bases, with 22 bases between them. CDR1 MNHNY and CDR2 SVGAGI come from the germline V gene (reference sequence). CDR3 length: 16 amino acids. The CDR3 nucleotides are TGTGCCAGCAGTCCGGGGATGGGGGGGCGCGTTGATGGCTACACCTTC. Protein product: CASSPGMGGRVDGYTF.

CDR3 loop: CASSLLLRTDTQYF. In DNA form, the CDR3 reads TGTGCCAGCAGCTTGTTGCTGCGGACAGATACGCAGTATTTT. The chain is built from TRBV5-8 and TRBJ2-3; D is undetermined. Germline assignment: CDR1 SGHTS and CDR2 YDEGEE. Between the trimmed V and J ends, which lost 1 base and 3 bases, there was a span of 9 bases. The CDR3 consists of 14 residues.

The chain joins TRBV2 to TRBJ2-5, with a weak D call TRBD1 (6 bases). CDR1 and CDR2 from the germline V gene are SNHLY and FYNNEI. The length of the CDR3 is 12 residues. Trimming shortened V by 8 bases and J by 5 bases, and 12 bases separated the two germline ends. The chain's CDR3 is CASGSGEETQYF. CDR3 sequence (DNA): TGTGCCAGCGGCTCAGGGGAGGAGACCCAGTACTTC.

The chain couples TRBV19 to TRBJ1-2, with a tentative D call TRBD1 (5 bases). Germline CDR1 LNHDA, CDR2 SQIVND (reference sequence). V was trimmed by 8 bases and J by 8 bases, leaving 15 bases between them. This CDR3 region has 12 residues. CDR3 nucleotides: TGTGCCAGTCGGGACGGCCCGTTCGGCTACACCTTC. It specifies CASRDGPFGYTF.

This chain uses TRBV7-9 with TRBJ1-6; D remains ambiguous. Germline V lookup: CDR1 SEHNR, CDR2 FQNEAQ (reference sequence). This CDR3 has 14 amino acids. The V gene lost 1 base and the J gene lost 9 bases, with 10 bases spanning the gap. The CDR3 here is CASSLDLGSSPLHF. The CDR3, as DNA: TGTGCCAGCAGCTTAGACCTCGGGAGTTCACCCCTCCACTTT.

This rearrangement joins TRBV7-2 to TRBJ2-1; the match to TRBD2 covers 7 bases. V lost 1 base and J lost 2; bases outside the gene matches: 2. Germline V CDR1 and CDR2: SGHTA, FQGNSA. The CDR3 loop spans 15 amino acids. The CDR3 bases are TGTGCCAGCAGCTTAGAGGCGGGAGCCTACAATGAGCAGTTCTTC. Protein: CASSLEAGAYNEQFF.

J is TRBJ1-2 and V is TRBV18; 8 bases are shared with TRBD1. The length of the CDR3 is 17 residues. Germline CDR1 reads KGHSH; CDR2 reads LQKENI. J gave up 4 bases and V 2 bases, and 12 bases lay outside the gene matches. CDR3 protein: CASSPIGTGPRGYGYTF. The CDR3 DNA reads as TGTGCCAGCTCACCAATCGGGACAGGCCCTCGCGGCTATGGCTACACCTTC.

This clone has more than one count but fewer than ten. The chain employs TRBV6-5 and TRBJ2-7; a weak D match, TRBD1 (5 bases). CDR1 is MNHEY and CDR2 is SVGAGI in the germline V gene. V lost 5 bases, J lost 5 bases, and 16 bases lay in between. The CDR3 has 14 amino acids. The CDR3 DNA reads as TGTGCCAGCAGTCGGACAAGGGCTAACGACGAGCAGTACTTC. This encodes CASSRTRANDEQYF.